The 25 T cell receptor beta chains reported below all come from one sample, sequenced in a study of Ad26.COV2.S vaccination and SARS-CoV-2 variants. Assay used: immunoSEQ multiplex PCR; TCRdb lists only in-frame clones, some missing. The table lists a few hundred thousand clones, 92% of them singletons. Treatment in this sample: 15 to 20 received Ad26.COV2.S at low or high dose, single or two shots; 5 received placebo; per-sample allocation not given. Sampling took place 63 days after the first vaccine or placebo injection. The sequencing here drew on peripheral blood, taken in a trial of Ad26.COV2.S vaccine versus placebo. Source of these receptors: a person aged 18-65 years who received the Ad26.COV2.S COVID-19 vaccine or a placebo.

The chain links TRBV28 to TRBJ1-2; D remains unclear. In germline, CDR1 is MDHEN, CDR2 SYDVKM. Trimming pared 5 bases from V and 2 bases from J, leaving 9 bases between. The CDR3 length is 13 residues. The CDR3 region is CASSKDRNYGYTF. The CDR3 DNA follows: TGTGCCAGCAGTAAGGACCGGAACTATGGCTACACCTTC.

The chain employs TRBV4-1 and TRBJ2-7; D gene uncertain. Looked up from germline, CDR1 is MGHRA and CDR2 is YSYEKL. Trimming shortened V by 0 bases and J by 0 bases, and 12 bases separated the two germline ends. The CDR3 runs to 16 residues. Here the CDR3 reads CASSQDIPFSSYEQYF. DNA of the CDR3: TGCGCCAGCAGCCAAGATATCCCTTTTAGCTCCTACGAGCAGTACTTC.

A note on this clone: In the same sample, other DNA sequences code for this CDR3. This chain uses TRBV19 with TRBJ1-1, with TRBD1 as a possible D gene (5 bases). Germline CDR1 reads LNHDA; CDR2 reads SQIVND (reference sequence). V shed 3 bases and J shed 4 bases, with 9 bases lying between them. This CDR3 is built from 13 residues. The DNA for the CDR3 is TGTGCCAGTAGTATCGGGGGTGGCACTGAAGCTTTCTTT. Translation: CASSIGGGTEAFF.

This clone was detected once. The chain combines TRBV7-2 with TRBJ2-7; 8 bases agree with TRBD2. CDR3 length: 14 amino acids. Germline CDR1 is SGHTA and CDR2 is FQGNSA. After removal of 3 bases from V and 2 bases from J, the junction contained 3 bases not matched to a gene. CDR3 sequence reads: CASSLSGGPYEQYF. The CDR3 DNA reads TGTGCCAGCAGCTTGTCGGGGGGGCCCTACGAGCAGTACTTC.

The chain is built from TRBV11-2 and TRBJ2-7, with D maybe TRBD1 (6 bases). The CDR3 spans 14 residues. Germline V gene sequence: CDR1 SGHAT, CDR2 FQNNGV. The V end was cut by 1 base, the J end by 3 bases, with 10 bases between. CDR3 coding DNA: TGTGCCAGCAGCTTAGGGACAGCATACTACGAGCAGTACTTC. It encodes CASSLGTAYYEQYF. Full variable domain (outside the CDR3, taken from reference TRBV11-2 and TRBJ2-7): EAGVAQSPRYKIIEKRQSVAFWCNPISGHATLYWYQQILGQGPKLLIQFQNNGVVDDSQLPKDRFSAERLKGVDSTLKIQPAKLEDSAVYLCASSLGTAYYEQYFGPGTRLTVT.

This clone was picked up one time. V and J are TRBV3-1 (or the pseudogene TRBV3-2) and TRBJ1-1, with D possibly being TRBD1 (5 bases). The CDR3 has 14 amino acids. V was clipped by 4 bases and J by 2 bases, with 11 bases between them. Germline loops: CDR1 LGHDT, CDR2 YNNKEL (reference sequence). CDR3 region: CASSPQGFNTEAFF. DNA of the CDR3: TGTGCCAGCAGCCCGCAGGGATTTAACACTGAAGCTTTCTTT.

The chain links TRBV5-1 to TRBJ1-6, with D uncertain. Germline V gene sequence: CDR1 SGHRS, CDR2 YFSETQ. This CDR3 spans 14 amino acids. Trimming stripped 0 bases from V and 7 bases from J, with 8 bases between. CDR3 nucleotide sequence: TGCGCCAGCAGCTTGGAGGCAGTAAATTCACCCCTCCACTTT. Its protein is CASSLEAVNSPLHF.

CDR3 amino acids: CASSLEWGPVDTEAFF. The CDR3 DNA reads as TGCGCCAGCAGCTTGGAGTGGGGGCCGGTGGACACTGAAGCTTTCTTT. The chain employs TRBV5-1 and TRBJ1-1; perhaps TRBD1 as D (6 bases). The CDR3 is 16 amino acids. The V end was cut by 0 bases, the J end by 3 bases, with 15 bases between. Germline V CDR1 and CDR2: SGHRS, YFSETQ.

The chain links TRBV6-2 or TRBV6-3 to TRBJ2-7; possible D gene TRBD2, 6 bases. V shed 7 bases and J shed 7 bases, with 32 bases lying between them. From germline, CDR1 is MNHEY and CDR2 SVGEGT. This CDR3 is 18 amino acids long. CDR3 in amino acids: CASIPAPGRPTSRGEQYF. The DNA for the CDR3 is TGTGCCAGCATCCCAGCCCCCGGGCGCCCAACCTCCCGGGGGGAGCAGTACTTC.

This chain uses TRBV5-6 with TRBJ2-3; no definite D call. Germline V gene data show CDR1 as SGHDT and CDR2 as YYEEEE. V was cut by 5 bases and J by 6 bases, with 16 bases left in between. The length of the CDR3 is 14 residues. The CDR3 DNA reads as TGTGCCAGCAGTCCAGAGGCCCGGTCGGATACGCAGTATTTT. It specifies CASSPEARSDTQYF.

The chain combines TRBV4-3 with TRBJ1-3, with D maybe TRBD1 (5 bases). With 0 bases removed from V and 0 bases from J, the gap between germline ends came to 15 bases. The CDR3 has 18 amino acids. In germline, CDR1 is LGHNA, CDR2 YSLEER. The CDR3 loop is CASSQDEVSQVSGNTIYF. The CDR3 DNA reads as TGCGCCAGCAGCCAAGATGAGGTATCACAGGTCTCTGGAAACACCATATATTTT.

The V and J genes are TRBV7-6 and TRBJ1-5, with 7 bases matching TRBD1. With 1 base clipped from V and 3 bases from J, the junction kept 3 bases outside the gene matches. The CDR3 is 15 residues long. Germline V gene sequence: CDR1 SGHVS, CDR2 FNYEAQ. The CDR3 DNA reads as TGTGCCAGCAGCTTAGATGGGACAGCCAATCAGCCCCAGCATTTT. Translation: CASSLDGTANQPQHF.

The rearrangement links TRBV19 to TRBJ1-2; D gene unclear. The CDR3 extends over 13 amino acids. The germline V gene encodes CDR1 LNHDA and CDR2 SQIVND (reference sequence). V was clipped by 7 bases and J by 5 bases, with 14 bases between them. DNA for the CDR3: TGTGCCAGTACCGACCTCGCGGTATATGGCTACACCTTC. This gives the protein CASTDLAVYGYTF.

CDR3 DNA sequence: TGTGCCAGCAGTCCACCCGGGAGGGGGAACACCGGGGAGCTGTTTTTT. Encoded protein: CASSPPGRGNTGELFF. V gene TRBV5-4 combines with J gene TRBJ2-2, with 8 bases matching TRBD2. CDR1 and CDR2 (germline): SGHNT, YYREEE (reference sequence). V gave up 5 bases and J gave up 1 base; unmatched junction bases: 7. This CDR3 contains 16 residues.

This clone was seen a few times. V and J are TRBV18 and TRBJ1-4, with D possibly TRBD1 on 5 matching bases. The germline V gene has CDR1 KGHSH and CDR2 LQKENI. This CDR3 comprises 15 residues. V was clipped by 2 bases and J by 4 bases, with 11 bases between them. For the CDR3, the DNA is TGTGCCAGCTCACCAGGGTCAGGGAGTAATGAAAAACTGTTTTTT. This translates into CASSPGSGSNEKLFF. The whole variable domain, remainder taken from reference TRBV18 and TRBJ1-4, is NAGVMQNPRHLVRRRGQEARLRCSPMKGHSHVYWYRQLPEEGLKFMVYLQKENIIDESGMPKERFSAEFPKEGPSILRIQQVVRGDSAAYFCASSPGSGSNEKLFFGSGTQLSVL.

The chain couples TRBV6-2 or TRBV6-3 to TRBJ2-5, with a possible D match to TRBD1 (6 bases). V lost 6 bases and J lost 3, with 26 bases in between. The CDR3 is 18 residues long. The germline V gene encodes CDR1 MNHEY and CDR2 SVGEGT. In DNA, the CDR3 is TGTGCCAGCAGCGCCCTCACAGGGAGTCGAATGGGGGAAGAGACCCAGTACTTC. It specifies CASSALTGSRMGEETQYF.

The chain links TRBV19 to TRBJ2-1, with D uncertain. V lost 7 bases, J lost 9 bases, and 19 bases lay in between. This CDR3 is built from 14 residues. The V gene's germline CDR1 is LNHDA and CDR2 SQIVND (reference sequence). The CDR3 region has the DNA TGTGCCAGTATGGTGGCGTACGGCCTTAGTGAGCAGTTCTTC. It yields the protein CASMVAYGLSEQFF. Using reference TRBV19 and TRBJ2-1 for the parts outside the CDR3, the full variable domain is DGGITQSPKYLFRKEGQNVTLSCEQNLNHDAMYWYRQDPGQGLRLIYYSQIVNDFQKGDIAEGYSVSREKKESFPLTVTSAQKNPTAFYLCASMVAYGLSEQFFGPGTRLTVL.

The chain employs TRBV18 and TRBJ2-3; 9 bases match TRBD1. Germline trimming cut 1 base from V and 0 bases from J; bases unmatched to any gene: 5. The CDR3 is 17 amino acids. Germline CDR1 reads KGHSH; CDR2 reads LQKENI. In DNA, the CDR3 is TGTGCCAGCTCACCACTCCGACAGGGGGGGAGCACAGATACGCAGTATTTT. Translated: CASSPLRQGGSTDTQYF.

This clone is a singleton in its sample. The chain combines TRBV15 with TRBJ2-5; D possibly matches TRBD1 or TRBD2 (6 bases each). This CDR3 spans 16 amino acids. Deletions cut 1 base from V and 1 base from J, with 13 bases between. Germline lookup yields CDR1 LNHNV and CDR2 YYDKDF (reference sequence). CDR3 in DNA: TGTGCCACCAGCAGAGTTGGGGGGCAATTCCAAGAGACCCAGTACTTC. It translates to CATSRVGGQFQETQYF.

J is TRBJ2-7 and V is TRBV4-3; D not resolved. This CDR3 region has 13 residues. Per germline, CDR1 LGHNA and CDR2 YSLEER. V was clipped by 0 bases and J by 6 bases, with 9 bases between them. The DNA for the CDR3 is TGCGCCAGCAGCCAAGACCCGCCGGGCGAGCAGTACTTC. This codes for CASSQDPPGEQYF.

Worth noting for this clone: The sample contains more than one DNA sequence encoding this CDR3. This chain links TRBV19 with TRBJ1-1; D unresolved. This CDR3 comprises 13 residues. The germline V gene encodes CDR1 LNHDA and CDR2 SQIVND (reference sequence). V was clipped by 3 bases and J by 4 bases, with 9 bases between them. CDR3 DNA sequence: TGTGCCAGTAGTATTTTGGGGAGCACTGAAGCTTTCTTT. This translates into CASSILGSTEAFF. Full variable domain (rest looked up from reference TRBV19 and TRBJ1-1): DGGITQSPKYLFRKEGQNVTLSCEQNLNHDAMYWYRQDPGQGLRLIYYSQIVNDFQKGDIAEGYSVSREKKESFPLTVTSAQKNPTAFYLCASSILGSTEAFFGQGTRLTVV.

The chain uses TRBV5-4 and TRBJ1-1; TRBD1 might be the D (6 bases). V was clipped by 4 bases and J by 0 bases, with 16 bases between them. The CDR3 extends over 16 amino acids. Germline CDR1 reads SGHNT; CDR2 reads YYREEE (reference sequence). CDR3 sequence (DNA): TGTGCCAGCAGCAATACAGGGAAGGGCATGAACACTGAAGCTTTCTTT. Translation: CASSNTGKGMNTEAFF.

V and J are TRBV9 and TRBJ1-6; 7 bases map to TRBD1. J was trimmed by 7 bases and V by 3 bases; bases with no gene match: 7. The CDR3 has 15 residues. The germline CDR1 and CDR2 sequences are SGDLS and YYNGEE. The CDR3 sequence: CASSARTGRNSPLHF. The CDR3, as DNA: TGTGCCAGCAGCGCTCGGACAGGAAGGAATTCACCCCTCCACTTT.

The chain employs TRBV7-9 and TRBJ1-1, with D tentatively TRBD1 (5 bases). The V gene's germline CDR1 is SEHNR and CDR2 FQNEAQ (reference sequence). Trimming stripped 5 bases from V and 0 bases from J, with 10 bases between. The CDR3 has 14 amino acids. The CDR3: CASSGGPVNTEAFF. In nucleotides, the CDR3 is TGTGCCAGCAGCGGGGGACCGGTGAACACTGAAGCTTTCTTT.

This rearrangement joins TRBV6-5 to TRBJ2-1; 9 positions match TRBD1. This CDR3 has 14 residues. J gave up 2 bases and V 10 bases, and 6 bases lay outside the gene matches. Germline lookup yields CDR1 MNHEY and CDR2 SVGAGI. The CDR3 DNA sequence: TGTGCCACCCGGGGACAGGGTGCCTACAATGAGCAGTTCTTC. It translates to CATRGQGAYNEQFF.